Below, one TCR beta chain is given with its context. No cognate antigen has been identified for it. There are no base qualities to consult, and no much larger clone falls within one base. Receptor libraries were prepared by the immunoSEQ multiplex PCR assay. The multiplex PCR relied on a mix of 60 forward primers for TCR Vbeta segments and 13 reverse primers for TCR Jbeta segments. The CDR3 region of rearranged TCR beta genes was amplified from genomic DNA by a multiplex PCR assay. The amplified TCR beta libraries were sequenced on the Illumina HiSeq System as 87-base-pair reads. The source study handled its data this way. A later analysis counted 65 million to 90 million unique TCR beta chains across the 666 repertoires, and some 12 million of these chains were shared by at least two donors. To remove PCR and sequencing errors, raw reads were error-corrected and collapsed into unique sequences using a nearest-neighbor algorithm that merged closely related sequences. To assign V, D and J gene segments, CDR3 sequences were aligned to IMGT reference sequences. For a sequence to be retained, a match of at least six nucleotides was required to both a V gene segment and a J gene segment. Rearrangements were classified as productive when the CDR3 lacked stop codons and remained in frame with V and J, and all other rearrangements were classified as non-productive. CDR3 was defined by IMGT convention, running from the second conserved V-encoded cysteine to the conserved J-encoded phenylalanine. In an earlier analysis of around 640 of the donors, sequences lacking an unambiguous match to a single V gene segment were excluded. In an earlier analysis of approximately 500 of the donors, a V segment was called functional when productive rearrangements were above 56.7%, and segregating when the standard deviation between donors exceeded 5%. A statistical classification framework was developed to diagnose cytomegalovirus status using the catalog of TCR beta chain sequences. In a later analysis, V and J genes were assigned by comparing TCR nucleotide sequences against IMGT/GENE-DB human TR gene sequences. The TCRdist pipeline was used in a later analysis to assign CDR3 sequences and most-parsimonious VDJ recombination scenarios. In a later analysis, each TCR beta chain was defined by its CDR3 amino acid sequence together with its V-gene family, and reads without a unique V-gene family were excluded. In a later analysis, a few hundred highly shared, low-generation-probability nucleotide sequences were removed to address suspected cross-contamination and a sequencing artifact. A later analysis calculated a clonal expansion index for each public chain from normalized within-repertoire ranks of inferred template counts. In a later analysis, generation probabilities were computed using a VDJ recombination model fitted to out-of-frame rearrangements, and the results were checked against IGoR. A later analysis scored TCR-TCR, TCR-HLA and TCR-CMV co-occurrence with hypergeometric tests, applying a repertoire-size bias correction to TCR pairs. In a later analysis, false discovery rates were estimated by permuting HLA or CMV assignments 20 times. In a later analysis, co-occurring TCRs were grouped using DBSCAN, and TCRdist sequence similarity was added for clustering within HLA-allele-positive subsets. Co-occurrence clustering excluded repertoires with fewer than 30,000 or more than 120,000 public chains, plus five with anomalous nucleotide sharing. This is the immuneACCESS table as TCRdb keeps it, with only in-frame sequences that have V and J called. A part of the clones is gone; compared with another copy, unresolved V genes explain less than half, and the rest is unexplained. The V and J calls and the clone size are those of that table, but D and trimming were determined from the DNA. The table for this sample lists 35,000 to 45,000 clones; 70% to 80% of them were counted only once. The ten largest clones capture about 8% of the sample.

This sample was included in a study of cytomegalovirus exposure and HLA in healthy donors (dated by TCRdb to the late 2010s). Regarding the complete study: An earlier analysis of several hundred of the donors reported approximately 300 Gb of sequence data and about 100 million unique TCR beta sequences from 190 million or so T cells. An early release that covered roughly 600 HLA-typed donors contained approximately 300 gigabases of sequencing data and some 87 million unique TCR sequences. Of the 300 to 500 genotyped donors, 81% were placed in the genetic ancestry cluster associated with self-reported Caucasian donors. A later genetic analysis took genome-wide SNP genotypes for 398 of the 666 donors and used that subset as a discovery cohort. Both class I and class II loci were covered by HLA typing, at four-digit resolution. To predict cytomegalovirus infection status, the study brought together high-throughput TCR immunosequencing, statistical association of individual TCRs with disease status, and machine learning. Donor age, sex, ethnicity and CMV serostatus were compiled alongside the repertoire data. To decide whether each TCR beta V gene segment behaved as functional or pseudogenic, an earlier analysis of some 600 of the donors relied on high-throughput TCR beta sequencing. Among 300 to 500 genotyped donors of the cohort, an average of around 240,000 unique TCR beta nucleotide sequences was sequenced per donor, of which about 18% were non-productive. Using immunosequencing, the study profiled T cell repertoires from about 650 subjects and related those repertoires to cytomegalovirus serostatus. The study aimed to test whether signatures of past pathogen exposure could be identified by cataloging public T cell receptors. Rather than drawing on any new phenotypic data, the later analysis identified candidate immune exposures from TCR beta sequences and the way those sequences occurred across donors. Besides the first cohort of around 700 subjects, a separate validation cohort made up of roughly 130 different subjects was used. The number of typed donors differed by locus: about 620-640 for A, B, C, DRB1 and DQB1; 500 to 550 for DQA1; some 610 for DPA1; and around 450 for DPB1. A later analysis re-examined previously published TCR beta repertoires from over 500 donors and added high-resolution HLA genotyping to investigate patterns of TCR occurrence. Several DR-DQ haplotypes were treated as single units for association and clustering because of strong linkage in the cohort. Every discovery cohort repertoire had been produced on one sequencing platform.

General study outcomes and caveats: The study listed 170 or so TCR beta chains as associated with cytomegalovirus. In vitro tests confirmed that a few of the cytomegalovirus-associated TCR beta chains recognize cytomegalovirus antigens. In a later analysis, the rate of TCR association differed among HLA loci, with DRB1 alleles having the most associated TCRs and HLA-C alleles having the fewest. Because counts were too low, seventeen rarely observed V segments, including chromosome 9 orphons, were excluded from the earlier analysis of 587 of the donors. It was suggested by the authors that the approach could potentially be generalized to other disease states and immunological phenotypes. Presence/absence analyses assumed roughly uniform sequencing depth across donors, an assumption that may not hold. Compared with the roughly 720-donor mean, donors in an Asian-associated ancestry cluster had fewer N-insertions in productive TCRs, according to a later genetic analysis. Only TCR beta chains were sequenced in this cohort, and the absence of alpha or paired-chain data limited detectable features. Some IMGT-functional V segments, including TRBV6-2 and TRBV6-3, could not be told apart with the 87-base-pair reads, so those segments were excluded. CMV serostatus was the only immune exposure information available for the cohort. The sequencing pipeline was judged likely to have produced a cluster of highly shared sequence variants as a technical artifact. In an earlier analysis of around 600 of the donors, most TCR beta V segments appeared in productive rearrangements about 87% or about 30% of the time, broadly matching IMGT annotations. Correlated functional status among segregating V segments might be attributable to linkage disequilibrium, but an unknown experimental factor could not be ruled out. Assigning TCR associations to individual alleles was difficult when HLA alleles, especially DR and DQ, strongly co-occurred. An association between a missense DCLRE1C variant and V-gene and J-gene trimming of TCR beta chains was found in a later genetic analysis and replicated in an independent cohort. Compared with equally common non-associated chains, HLA-associated TCR beta chains in a later analysis were more clonally expanded and had lower generation probabilities. A later analysis found that most CMV-associated TCR beta chains appeared HLA-restricted, with HLA associations seemingly driven largely by CMV exposure. A further reported finding was that TCR beta sequences accurately predicted the HLA-A and HLA-B alleles for most subjects in the first cohort. A later analysis reported that several top co-occurrence clusters appeared linked to parvovirus B19, influenza, CMV and Epstein-Barr virus. Most TCR sequences were seen in very few donors, while some public TCRs were found in many individuals. Because HLA typing was missing for some donors at each locus, association tests included only the typed subset. Cytomegalovirus status was reported to be diagnosed by the classifier with high specificity and sensitivity in both the original and validation cohorts. Specific HLA alleles were associated with more than 15,000 TCR beta sequences at a false discovery rate of 0.05 in a later analysis.

The CDR3 spans 14 residues, from the cysteine through the phenylalanine. Left in the record is the CDR3 DNA by itself, 42 bases read in frame from the first base. The junction carries 7 bases between V and J, which are trimmed by 2 bases and 1 base respectively. Taken from the germline V gene, the CDR1 and CDR2 loops are SGHTA and FQGTGA. The cohort was made up of 666 healthy bone marrow donors. All cohort members were sampled while nominally healthy, although unrecorded immune exposures were likely present. The donor tested CMV seropositive, placing the donor among the approximately 290 seropositive members of the cohort. A peripheral blood sample was provided by each donor, and peripheral blood mononuclear cells were used for TCR beta sequencing. The Qiagen DNeasy Blood Extraction Kit was used to extract genomic DNA from the blood cell samples.

The receptor was isolated from a woman aged 25 to 39 in good health and CMV-seropositive. Rearrangement joined TRBV7-3 to TRBJ2-3; the D gene cannot be resolved reliably. Sample: PBMCs. The DNA sequence is TGTGCCAGCAGCTTATTGACTCGCACAGATACGCAGTATTTT. Its protein product is CASSLLTRTDTQYF. Supplemented by the reference TRBV7-3 and TRBJ2-3 proteins around the CDR3, the complete variable domain is GAGVSQTPSNKVTEKGKYVELRCDPISGHTALYWYRQSLGQGPEFLIYFQGTGAADDSGLPNDRFFAVRPEGSVSTLKIQRTERGDSAVYLCASSLLTRTDTQYFGPGTRLTVL.